This is a list of T cell receptor beta chains from one sample in a study of T cell responses to AZD1222 COVID-19 vaccine. Sequencing was performed with immunoSEQ multiplex PCR; in TCRdb, only in-frame clones are kept and a portion is missing. This sample carries roughly 80,000 clones, roughly 90% of them seen once, and the ten largest clones take 4.2%. Sequenced here: peripheral blood, sampled on day 0 of AZD1222 vaccination. The receptors shown here come from an adult in good health. The CDR3 runs from the conserved cysteine through the conserved F or W. Each record gives: V gene, CDR3 protein.

v_call: TRBV7-2; cdr3_aa: CASSLDWNSYNEQFF
v_call: TRBV19; cdr3_aa: CAIHSGGRDNYGYTF
v_call: TRBV6-6; cdr3_aa: CASSHGGGELFF
v_call: TRBV19; cdr3_aa: CASSFGRGEQYF
v_call: TRBV2; cdr3_aa: CASGTGSNQPQHF
v_call: TRBV6-1; cdr3_aa: CASSEGIYSGNTIYF
v_call: TRBV2; cdr3_aa: CASSRGTGDWSQPQHF
v_call: TRBV10-3; cdr3_aa: CAIGANNEQYF
v_call: TRBV10-3; cdr3_aa: CAISDLGRQETQYF
v_call: TRBV10-2; cdr3_aa: CASSPQGHNSPLHF
v_call: TRBV19; cdr3_aa: CATGTGTPVNYGYTF
v_call: TRBV5-6; cdr3_aa: CASSRGPTGDTQYF
v_call: TRBV12-3/TRBV12-4; cdr3_aa: CASSLRANEKLFF
v_call: TRBV11-3; cdr3_aa: CASSPTGVGGFLTYEQYF
v_call: TRBV11-3; cdr3_aa: CASSLFPVGSPLHF
v_call: TRBV10-2; cdr3_aa: CASQGASSYEQYF
v_call: TRBV27; cdr3_aa: CASSSASGGGNQPQHF
v_call: TRBV28; cdr3_aa: CASRNKLRADTQYF
v_call: TRBV9; cdr3_aa: CASSVDFGNTEAFF
v_call: TRBV6-5; cdr3_aa: CASSWTGSSTEAFF
v_call: TRBV5-1; cdr3_aa: CASSQGLGDSPLHF
v_call: TRBV27; cdr3_aa: CASSSLDSLYGYTF
v_call: TRBV2; cdr3_aa: CASGTGDEKLFF
v_call: TRBV7-9; cdr3_aa: CASSLAASGAEQFF
v_call: TRBV6-5; cdr3_aa: CASRRMVNTEAFF
v_call: TRBV13; cdr3_aa: CASSPFGRERGAFF
v_call: TRBV3-1/TRBV3-2; cdr3_aa: CASGLSGTGGEKLFF
v_call: TRBV7-2; cdr3_aa: CASSATGVGGELFF
v_call: TRBV5-1; cdr3_aa: CASSAGQGMNTEAFF
v_call: TRBV20-1; cdr3_aa: CSASASGSRDNEQFF
v_call: TRBV9; cdr3_aa: CASSVGGTGNEKLFF
v_call: TRBV14; cdr3_aa: CASSQDLRGGPHGYTF
v_call: TRBV6-5; cdr3_aa: CATPEERGDEQFF
v_call: TRBV30; cdr3_aa: CAWSDGGWTEAFF
v_call: TRBV2; cdr3_aa: CASSDLDRDNSPLHF
v_call: TRBV7-3; cdr3_aa: CASSPQGQGYNEQFF
v_call: TRBV11-3; cdr3_aa: CASSLARQGTYNSPLHF
v_call: TRBV3-1/TRBV3-2; cdr3_aa: CASSQAQGKQYF
v_call: TRBV6-1; cdr3_aa: CASSELGGNYEQYF
v_call: TRBV30; cdr3_aa: CAWSVSNSGEAFF
v_call: TRBV6-1; cdr3_aa: CASSDTEYRGPGNTIYF
v_call: TRBV5-4; cdr3_aa: CASSGTGGARETEAFF
v_call: TRBV18; cdr3_aa: CASSPPASFTSSYNEQFF
v_call: TRBV11-2; cdr3_aa: CASSLAGTDTQYF
v_call: TRBV6-5; cdr3_aa: CASSYHGGDGYTF
v_call: TRBV3-1/TRBV3-2; cdr3_aa: CASSHGPSRDTQYF
v_call: TRBV29-1; cdr3_aa: CSVVAGTNTGELFF
v_call: TRBV4-1; cdr3_aa: CASSQGGRGRGQGKLFF
v_call: TRBV11-3; cdr3_aa: CASSRREQSRYEQYF
v_call: TRBV6-5; cdr3_aa: CASSTGQGRAEAFF